This record looks at one T cell receptor (beta chain) sequence and its context. Its antigen remains unidentified. The input lacks base qualities; no much larger clone sits a single base away. The immunoSEQ Assay, a bias-controlled multiplex PCR, was used to amplify TCRbeta CDR3 regions from genomic DNA. Under the source paper's analysis protocol: The number of nucleated cells in each sample was estimated by amplification of reference gene primers within the assay. To quantify the absolute abundance of each unique TCRbeta CDR3 rearrangement, sequence reads were collapsed and filtered. For each sample, productive Simpson clonality was calculated as the square root of Simpson's diversity index over productive rearrangements. TCRdb took over this immuneACCESS table, retaining in-frame rearrangements with V and J assigned. Such tables are incomplete; in checked studies, under half of the missing clones stem from an unresolved V gene, and the remainder is unexplained. Clone size and the V and J calls come from that table; the DNA yielded D and trimming. The sample data list around 280,000 clones, and 75% to 90% of these were observed just once. Less than 2.5% of the sample comes from the top ten.

These data come from a study of blood T cell repertoires in COVID-19 (TCRdb year 2020). Broadly, across the study: Samples from collaborators originated in the United States, Italy and Spain and spanned both the acute and convalescent phases of COVID-19. The prospective study material was composed of cDNA or gDNA derived from T cells, B-cell-depleted T cells, or PBMCs. Deeply sampled blood TCRbeta repertoires from subjects exposed to, actively infected with, or recovered from COVID-19 were included in the dataset. The repertoires were made available in a free public database intended to serve as a resource for research on the immune response to SARS-CoV-2. The samples were drawn from the first 160 participants of the ongoing ImmuneRACE study and from 1,200 or so subjects provided by 6 global collaborators. Sample metadata almost always included a de-identified subject ID, COVID-19 status, age in years and sex. HLA class I and class II types, where available, came from metadata supplied by the sample provider rather than from assay-based typing.

From a lookup of the germline V gene, CDR1 and CDR2 are MNHEY and SVGEGT. V lost 2 bases and J lost 3 bases, and the count of bases not matched to a germline gene is 3. Including the terminal cysteine and phenylalanine, the CDR3 comprises 14 residues. Only CDR3 DNA is held: 42 bases, read in frame from base 1. A second Seattle source provided samples from volunteer blood donors who had recovered from COVID-19. Collaborating institutions collected whole blood in K2EDTA tubes following their own protocols. For TCRbeta analysis, collaborators shipped samples as frozen whole blood, isolated PBMCs, or DNA extracted from either of those sample types. The paper as a whole reports these results and caveats: How much clinical and demographic metadata was included differed by source and by participant, and the metadata was provided uncurated.

This clonotype was obtained from a woman younger than 45 who had recovered from COVID-19. Sequenced: peripheral blood. The chain is encoded by TRBV6-2 or TRBV6-3 joined to TRBJ2-7; the junction holds 8 bases that match TRBD2. CDR3 sequence: CASSYETSVYEQYF. The nucleotide sequence reads TGTGCCAGCAGTTACGAGACTAGCGTCTACGAGCAGTACTTC.